This TCR beta chain was obtained from a study of shared clonotypes between healthy human individuals. Overall study context: CD4 naive cells filled three plates per donor, CD4 memory three, CD8 naive two and CD8 memory one. Study-wide results and limits: Naive subsets generally exceeded memory subsets in estimated richness.

As to this clone: What it binds is unknown.

It was at deep level that the assay was run. Clones were read by immunoSEQ multiplex PCR, and TCRdb kept only the in-frame ones, dropping some. Here the sample spans some 580,000 clones, around 97% being singletons. Germline V lookup: CDR1 MNHEY, CDR2 SVGAGI. With 4 bases removed from V and 2 bases from J, the gap between germline ends came to 12 bases. The CDR3 is 14 residues long. The sequence was obtained from a young woman in good health. The material sequenced was naive CD4+ T cells sorted from blood. Subset specified: CD45RA+ positively selected. The chain has TRBV6-5 and TRBJ2-7, with D maybe TRBD2 (5 bases). CDR3 in amino acids: CASSFSPAAYEQYF. Written as DNA, the CDR3 is TGTGCCAGCAGTTTTTCCCCAGCGGCCTACGAGCAGTACTTC.